These T cell receptor beta chains were read from a single sample in a study of spatial heterogeneity in lung cancer. MiXCR was run by TCRdb on the 5' RACE reads, yielding one entry per CDR3 protein. This table holds around 3,000 distinct CDR3 sequences, about 9.1% found once. Source: lung tumor tissue, taken at surgery. These receptors originate from a female donor with early-stage non-small cell lung cancer. CDR3s include the opening cysteine and the closing phenylalanine or tryptophan. A D gene is named only where the DNA matches it firmly. Clone size, where shown, is once, few, many, or a class for clones that have expanded.

cdr3_nt: TGTGCCACCAGCACCGGGACAGCCAACACCGGGGAGCTGTTTTTT; cdr3_aa: CATSTGTANTGELFF; v_call: TRBV15; j_call: TRBJ2-2; d_call: TRBD1; clone_size: many
cdr3_nt: TGTGCCTGGAGTGTACGAGGGGACACTGAAGCTTTCTTT; cdr3_aa: CAWSVRGDTEAFF; v_call: TRBV30; j_call: TRBJ1-1; d_call: -; clone_size: large
cdr3_nt: TGCGCCAGCAGCTTGGCCCCGAACAATCAGCCCCAGCATTTT; cdr3_aa: CASSLAPNNQPQHF; v_call: TRBV5-1; j_call: TRBJ1-5; d_call: -; clone_size: medium-sized
cdr3_nt: TGTGCCAGCAGCCAAGTGGGGCTCGGGGAGCTGTTTTTT; cdr3_aa: CASSQVGLGELFF; v_call: TRBV14; j_call: TRBJ2-2; d_call: -; clone_size: medium-sized
cdr3_nt: TGTGCCAGCAGCCAAGATTCAGGCTACGAGCAGTACTTC; cdr3_aa: CASSQDSGYEQYF; v_call: TRBV4-2; j_call: TRBJ2-7; d_call: -; clone_size: many
cdr3_nt: TGTGCCAGCAGTTTAGGGGGCCATGCTAGCACAGATACGCAGTATTTT; cdr3_aa: CASSLGGHASTDTQYF; v_call: TRBV12-3/TRBV12-4; j_call: TRBJ2-3; d_call: -; clone_size: -
cdr3_nt: TGTGCCAGCAGCTTAGTACAGGGGGCAAATCAGCCCCAGCATTTT; cdr3_aa: CASSLVQGANQPQHF; v_call: TRBV7-6; j_call: TRBJ1-5; d_call: TRBD1; clone_size: -
cdr3_nt: TGTGCTAGTGGTTTGGTACTCGCAGTTGCTAACTATGGCTACACCTTC; cdr3_aa: CASGLVLAVANYGYTF; v_call: TRBV12-5; j_call: TRBJ1-2; d_call: -; clone_size: medium-sized
cdr3_nt: TGCAGCGCCGGGACCGGGACACCTAGCTCTGGGGCCAACGTCCTGACTTTC; cdr3_aa: CSAGTGTPSSGANVLTF; v_call: TRBV29-1; j_call: TRBJ2-6; d_call: -; clone_size: medium-sized
cdr3_nt: TGCGCCAGCAGCCAAGCTCCAGAAGAGGAGACCCAGTACTTC; cdr3_aa: CASSQAPEEETQYF; v_call: TRBV4-3; j_call: TRBJ2-5; d_call: -; clone_size: few
cdr3_nt: TGTGCCAGTCTGGGGGGCCATCAGCCCCAGCATTTT; cdr3_aa: CASLGGHQPQHF; v_call: TRBV6-6; j_call: TRBJ1-5; d_call: -; clone_size: many
cdr3_nt: TGCGCCAGCAGCTTGGACGGGGGCAGAAACATTCAGTACTTC; cdr3_aa: CASSLDGGRNIQYF; v_call: TRBV5-1; j_call: TRBJ2-4; d_call: -; clone_size: medium-sized
cdr3_nt: TGTGCCAGCAGCGGAATGGACAGGGGGCAAGAAAAACTGTTTTTT; cdr3_aa: CASSGMDRGQEKLFF; v_call: TRBV5-6; j_call: TRBJ1-4; d_call: TRBD1; clone_size: large
cdr3_nt: TGCGCCAGCAGTCAATCGTCCCAGGACCACGGGGAGCTGTTTTTT; cdr3_aa: CASSQSSQDHGELFF; v_call: TRBV23-1; j_call: TRBJ2-2; d_call: -; clone_size: medium-sized
cdr3_nt: TGTGCCAGCAGCCCCCAGTTTCCCGGGGCTAGCGGCGACCAGACCCAGTACTTC; cdr3_aa: CASSPQFPGASGDQTQYF; v_call: TRBV11-2; j_call: TRBJ2-5; d_call: TRBD2; clone_size: medium-sized
cdr3_nt: TGTGCCAGCAGCCCGACCGGTCCGAGTCAGCCCCAGCATTTT; cdr3_aa: CASSPTGPSQPQHF; v_call: TRBV3-1; j_call: TRBJ1-5; d_call: -; clone_size: medium-sized
cdr3_nt: TGTGCCAGTCAGGGTGGAAGGGCAGATACGCAGTATTTT; cdr3_aa: CASQGGRADTQYF; v_call: TRBV7-2; j_call: TRBJ2-3; d_call: -; clone_size: medium-sized
cdr3_nt: TGTGCCAGCAGTTTCCGGGACAGTAGCGGCGGGGAGCTGTTTTTT; cdr3_aa: CASSFRDSSGGELFF; v_call: TRBV2; j_call: TRBJ2-2; d_call: -; clone_size: medium-sized
cdr3_nt: TGTGCCAGCATCGCCCCGGGGGGCCCTACCGGGGAGCTGTTTTTT; cdr3_aa: CASIAPGGPTGELFF; v_call: TRBV5-5; j_call: TRBJ2-2; d_call: -; clone_size: medium-sized
cdr3_nt: TGTGCCAGCAGCTCAACAGGAAACACCATATATTTT; cdr3_aa: CASSSTGNTIYF; v_call: TRBV7-9; j_call: TRBJ1-3; d_call: -; clone_size: medium-sized
cdr3_nt: TGTGCCAGCAGACTCTGGGGGGGTATCTACAATGAGCAGTTCTTC; cdr3_aa: CASRLWGGIYNEQFF; v_call: TRBV5-6; j_call: TRBJ2-1; d_call: TRBD2; clone_size: medium-sized
cdr3_nt: TGTGCCAGCAGGTCCCAACAGGGTTCGCCTTACGAGCAGTACTTC; cdr3_aa: CASRSQQGSPYEQYF; v_call: TRBV2; j_call: TRBJ2-7; d_call: -; clone_size: medium-sized
cdr3_nt: TGTGCCAGCAGGCTGGGGGGCTACAATGAGCAGTTCTTC; cdr3_aa: CASRLGGYNEQFF; v_call: TRBV28; j_call: TRBJ2-1; d_call: -; clone_size: medium-sized
cdr3_nt: TGTGCCACCGGCGGGGACGGGGAGCCCACAGATACGCAGTATTTT; cdr3_aa: CATGGDGEPTDTQYF; v_call: TRBV15; j_call: TRBJ2-3; d_call: -; clone_size: many